This T cell receptor (beta chain) was recorded in a study of T and B cells in COVID-19 patients. About the study: COVID-19 patients gave peripheral blood either during active infection or after recovery. Study results and limitations: Clonality of TRB repertoires was high in active COVID-19; recovery brought above-healthy diversity and richness.

This clonotype appeared a single time. Its specificity is not known. There are 17 residues in the CDR3. Per the germline V gene, CDR1 is DFQATT and CDR2 is SNEGSKA (reference sequence). The J segment lost 3 bases and the V segment lost 5 bases, leaving 16 bases of the junction unmatched. TRB rearrangements were amplified by multiplex PCR with BIOMED2 TRB-A/B primers. TCRdb ran MiXCR on the multiplex PCR reads and lists one entry per CDR3 protein. The sample shows more than 4,500 distinct CDR3 sequences, less than 35% of them seen only once. From blood, about 250-500 ng of genomic DNA served as TRB template.

The chain is built from TRBV20-1 and TRBJ2-5; TRBD2 matches at 9 bases. The receptor was isolated from a human donor with active COVID-19. The sample consisted of blood. CDR3 sequence: CSAGGRREGFAEETQYF. Here the CDR3 DNA reads TGCAGTGCTGGAGGAAGGCGGGAGGGGTTTGCTGAAGAGACCCAGTACTTC.